These 17 T cell receptor beta chains came from one sample sequenced in a study of beta chain features in type 1 diabetes. These TCRs' antigens remain unknown. Study-wide findings and caveats: All four CD4+ subsets of Type 1 diabetes patients contained TCRB CDR3s that were moderately but significantly shorter.

Every isolated RNA sample was fully reverse transcribed, so sequencing captured expressed TCRB transcripts. Profiling relied on immunoSEQ multiplex PCR, and the TCRdb table lists in-frame clones only, not all of them. Among roughly 290,000 clones listed, 15% were seen once. Sequencing was done on a sample of naive CD4+ T cells from blood. These TCRs come from a man younger than 30 with type 1 diabetes.

The sample holds a few counts of this clone. This chain connects TRBV23-1 to TRBJ2-1, with TRBD1 identical over 12 bases. TRBV23-1 qualifies as an ORF whose function is uncertain. This CDR3 comprises 16 residues. Losses at the gene ends were 2 bases for V and 6 bases for J; bases not matched to a gene: 5. The CDR3 sequence is CASSQQGQGAPNEQFF. Here the CDR3 DNA reads TGCGCCAGCAGTCAACAGGGACAGGGGGCGCCCAATGAGCAGTTCTTC.

This clone was observed a handful of times. The sample contains more than one DNA sequence encoding this CDR3. V and J are TRBV28 and TRBJ2-7; the D is unclear. The V end lost 6 bases, the J end lost 4 bases, and 7 bases lay between the germline ends. There are 11 residues in the CDR3. Per the germline V gene, CDR1 is MDHEN and CDR2 is SYDVKM. The CDR3 nucleotides are TGTGCCAGCAGCTCCTTTTACGAGCAGTACTTC. Translation: CASSSFYEQYF.

The chain joins TRBV7-2 to TRBJ2-7, with D unresolved. V lost 2 bases to trimming and J lost 2 bases, with 10 bases between them. CDR3 size: 14 residues. Germline assignment: CDR1 SGHTA and CDR2 FQGNSA. This CDR3 is CASSLRWLAYEQYF. CDR3 bases: TGTGCCAGCAGCTTAAGGTGGCTAGCCTACGAGCAGTACTTC.

This rearrangement joins TRBV19 to TRBJ1-5; unclear D gene. CDR1 is LNHDA and CDR2 is SQIVND in the germline V gene (reference sequence). There are 14 residues in the CDR3. The ends were cut back, 8 bases at V and 4 bases at J, with 15 bases in the middle. This CDR3 is CASLLRAGNQPQHF. DNA for the CDR3: TGTGCCAGTCTCTTGAGGGCGGGAAATCAGCCCCAGCATTTT.

The chain is built from TRBV7-2 and TRBJ2-7; D is undetermined. Germline CDR1 and CDR2: SGHTA and FQGNSA. This CDR3 has 13 amino acids. Between the trimmed V and J ends, which lost 4 bases and 4 bases, there was a span of 11 bases. The CDR3 loop reads CASSWRPLYEQYF. CDR3 DNA: TGTGCCAGCAGCTGGAGACCTCTTTACGAGCAGTACTTC.

The rearrangement uses TRBV7-2 and TRBJ1-5; perhaps TRBD1 as D (5 bases). CDR3 length: 13 residues. Trimming cost V 5 bases and J 4 bases, with 9 bases left between them. Germline V gives CDR1 SGHTA, CDR2 FQGNSA. CDR3 bases: TGTGCCAGCAGCCCGCAGGGTAATCAGCCCCAGCATTTT. This translates into CASSPQGNQPQHF.

The gene calls are TRBV5-1 and TRBJ2-3, with a weak D call TRBD2 (6 bases). The CDR3 is 17 amino acids. CDR1 is SGHRS and CDR2 is YFSETQ in the germline V gene. V was trimmed by 0 bases and J by 3 bases, leaving 17 bases between them. The CDR3 DNA sequence: TGCGCCAGCAGCTTGGCCCGTGCGGCGGCGGGAACAGATACGCAGTATTTT. The encoded protein is CASSLARAAAGTDTQYF.

This clone occurred a few times. The chain is built from TRBV5-1 and TRBJ2-4; 10 nucleotides agree with TRBD1. Germline-derived CDR1 and CDR2 are SGHRS and YFSETQ. V shed 3 bases, J shed 11 bases, and the junction held 8 bases outside the gene matches. The CDR3 has 14 amino acids. As DNA, the CDR3 is TGCGCCAGCAGCTGGGGACAGGGGAACGGAGTTCAGTACTTC. Its translation is CASSWGQGNGVQYF. Based on the CDR3 plus reference TRBV5-1 and TRBJ2-4, the full variable domain is KAGVTQTPRYLIKTRGQQVTLSCSPISGHRSVSWYQQTPGQGLQFLFEYFSETQRNKGNFPGRFSGRQFSNSRSEMNVSTLELGDSALYLCASSWGQGNGVQYFGAGTRLSVL.

This clone was observed a few times. The V and J genes are TRBV11-2 and TRBJ2-1; TRBD2 agrees at 7 bases. CDR1 and CDR2 (germline): SGHAT, FQNNGV. CDR3 size: 16 residues. J gave up 1 base and V 1 base, and 4 bases lay outside the gene matches. Here the CDR3 reads CASSLGGGGSYNEQFF. The CDR3 nucleotides are TGTGCCAGCAGCTTAGGGGGCGGGGGTTCCTACAATGAGCAGTTCTTC.

This clone was recorded a few times. The chain couples TRBV7-9 to TRBJ2-5; D is unresolved. The germline CDR1 and CDR2 sequences are SEHNR and FQNEAQ (reference sequence). CDR3 length: 13 amino acids. V lost 0 bases, J lost 4 bases, and 6 bases lay in between. The CDR3 DNA follows: TGTGCCAGCAGCTTAGCTTTCCTAGAGACCCAGTACTTC. This sequence encodes CASSLAFLETQYF.

The chain uses TRBV29-1 and TRBJ2-3; D gene uncertain. The CDR3 covers 16 residues. Germline V lookup: CDR1 SQVTM, CDR2 ANQGSEA. Trimming pared 1 base from V and 1 base from J, leaving 15 bases between. CDR3 in DNA: TGCAGCGTTGAAGTTAAGGCACTACCTCGCACAGATACGCAGTATTTT. As protein: CSVEVKALPRTDTQYF.

The table lists this clone with a few counts. The CDR3 sequence: CASSLSDGGRLAFF. The CDR3 nucleotides read TGTGCCAGCAGCCTAAGTGACGGGGGGCGGCTAGCTTTCTTT. The chain joins TRBV16 to TRBJ1-1; perhaps TRBD1 as D (6 bases). The CDR3 covers 14 residues. Germline V gene data show CDR1 as KGHSY and CDR2 as FQNENV. V lost 4 bases and J 10 bases, leaving 19 bases between the germline ends.

The chain employs TRBV29-1 and TRBJ1-2; 7 bases agree with TRBD1. Germline V CDR1 and CDR2: SQVTM, ANQGSEA. The CDR3 is 13 amino acids. J gave up 0 bases and V 6 bases, and 4 bases lay outside the gene matches. The CDR3 loop is CSVWTGSNYGYTF. The CDR3 DNA follows: TGCAGCGTCTGGACAGGTTCTAACTATGGCTACACCTTC.

CDR3 nucleotides: TGTGCCTGGACCGGGACTAGCGATGAGCAGTTCTTC. Its translation: CAWTGTSDEQFF. The chain couples TRBV30 to TRBJ2-1; TRBD2 matches at 10 bases. Losses at the gene ends were 4 bases for V and 8 bases for J; bases not matched to a gene: 2. Germline V gives CDR1 GTSNPN, CDR2 SVGIG (reference sequence). This CDR3 contains 12 residues.

This clone has a handful of counts. The J gene is TRBJ2-7, the V gene TRBV28; 9 bases line up with TRBD2. Losses at the gene ends were 5 bases for V and 6 bases for J; bases not matched to a gene: 8. Germline-derived CDR1 and CDR2 are MDHEN and SYDVKM. The CDR3 extends over 14 amino acids. CDR3 residues: CASSQGTSMFEQYF. Written as DNA, the CDR3 is TGTGCCAGCAGTCAGGGGACTAGCATGTTCGAGCAGTACTTC.

This clone has a handful of counts. The chain uses TRBV13 and TRBJ1-1; no clear D. In germline, CDR1 is PRHDT, CDR2 FYEKMQ (reference sequence). This CDR3 has 15 amino acids. V was shortened by 5 bases and J by 4 bases, with 17 bases between the two germline ends. CDR3 coding DNA: TGTGCCAGCAGCCCCACCTATCATCCTTCCACTGAAGCTTTCTTT. Its protein is CASSPTYHPSTEAFF. Looking up the rest from reference TRBV13 and TRBJ1-1 gives the full variable domain: AAGVIQSPRHLIKEKRETATLKCYPIPRHDTVYWYQQGPGQDPQFLISFYEKMQSDKGSIPDRFSAQQFSDYHSELNMSSLELGDSALYFCASSPTYHPSTEAFFGQGTRLTVV.

The chain employs TRBV27 and TRBJ2-7; D is undetermined. CDR1 MNHEY and CDR2 SMNVEV come from the germline V gene (reference sequence). The CDR3 contains 13 residues. V lost 6 bases and J lost 1, with 10 bases in between. The CDR3 DNA follows: TGTGCCAGCAGCAGACACCAATCCTACGAGCAGTACTTC. Translation: CASSRHQSYEQYF.